Listed below are T cell receptor beta chains from one sample, sequenced in a study of cytotoxic CD8 clonotypes in ibrutinib-treated CLL. Repertoires were generated with immunoSEQ multiplex PCR, while TCRdb's copy carries only in-frame clones and drops some. The sample lists tens of thousands of clones; approximately 75% were seen once. The sample in question was PBMCs, obtained after 12 months of ibrutinib treatment. These receptors came from a human donor with chronic lymphocytic leukemia. CDR3s include the opening cysteine and the closing phenylalanine or tryptophan. The order of the fields is V gene, D gene, clone size, J gene, CDR3 DNA, CDR3 protein. The D gene is left open where the match is weak. Size is stated for part of the rows, as once, few or many counts, or as a class when the clone is expanded.

v_gene: TRBV7-6
d_gene: TRBD1
abundance: few
j_gene: TRBJ2-1
CDR3nt: TGTGCCAGCAGCTTAGGACAGGGGGATTACAATGAGCAGTTCTTC
CDR3aa: CASSLGQGDYNEQFF

v_gene: TRBV6-1
d_gene: NA
abundance: few
j_gene: TRBJ2-2
CDR3nt: TGTGCCAGCAGTGAATCCGGGGCCGGGGAGCTGTTTTTT
CDR3aa: CASSESGAGELFF

v_gene: TRBV28
d_gene: TRBD1
abundance: NA
j_gene: TRBJ1-2
CDR3nt: TGTGCCAGCAGTCGACCAGGGGGAGTCTATGGCTACACCTTC
CDR3aa: CASSRPGGVYGYTF

v_gene: TRBV27
d_gene: NA
abundance: few
j_gene: TRBJ1-5
CDR3nt: TGTGCCAGCAGTTCAATGGGTTTTAGCAATCAGCCCCAGCATTTT
CDR3aa: CASSSMGFSNQPQHF

v_gene: TRBV6-5
d_gene: TRBD2
abundance: once
j_gene: TRBJ2-3
CDR3nt: TGTGCCAGCAGTTTTGGGACTAGTACAGATACGCAGTATTTT
CDR3aa: CASSFGTSTDTQYF

v_gene: TRBV30
d_gene: TRBD2
abundance: NA
j_gene: TRBJ2-2
CDR3nt: TGTGCCTGGAGTCCCCTTAGCGGGAGGGCAGGCGGGGAGCTGTTTTTT
CDR3aa: CAWSPLSGRAGGELFF

v_gene: TRBV10-1
d_gene: TRBD1
abundance: few
j_gene: TRBJ2-7
CDR3nt: TGCGCCAGCAGTGAGTCGCCGGGACAGGGGTTCTACGAGCAGTACTTC
CDR3aa: CASSESPGQGFYEQYF

v_gene: TRBV2
d_gene: NA
abundance: NA
j_gene: TRBJ1-4
CDR3nt: TGTGCCAGCAGTGAATTTCTGGGGGAGAGCTATGAAAAACTGTTTTTT
CDR3aa: CASSEFLGESYEKLFF

v_gene: TRBV4-3
d_gene: NA
abundance: NA
j_gene: TRBJ2-2
CDR3nt: TGCGCCAGCAGCCAAGATTGGGACGGGGAGCTGTTTTTT
CDR3aa: CASSQDWDGELFF

v_gene: TRBV5-1
d_gene: NA
abundance: NA
j_gene: TRBJ2-7
CDR3nt: TGCGCCAGCAGCAAGGGGACGCGTGGCTACGAGCAGTACTTC
CDR3aa: CASSKGTRGYEQYF

v_gene: TRBV5-8
d_gene: NA
abundance: few
j_gene: TRBJ2-5
CDR3nt: TGTGCCAGCTCTCTTGTAGAGACCCAGTACTTC
CDR3aa: CASSLVETQYF

v_gene: TRBV19
d_gene: NA
abundance: few
j_gene: TRBJ1-5
CDR3nt: TGTGCCAGTAGTATAGATGGCCAGGAAAATCAGCCCCAGCATTTT
CDR3aa: CASSIDGQENQPQHF

v_gene: TRBV27
d_gene: NA
abundance: NA
j_gene: TRBJ1-1
CDR3nt: TGTGCCAGCAGCCGGACGATGGGGGGAGGGAACACTGAAGCTTTCTTT
CDR3aa: CASSRTMGGGNTEAFF

v_gene: TRBV7-3
d_gene: NA
abundance: NA
j_gene: TRBJ2-5
CDR3nt: TGTGCCAGCAGCTTAGATAGGGGGGGACCCCAACGGGAGACCCAGTACTTC
CDR3aa: CASSLDRGGPQRETQYF

v_gene: TRBV28
d_gene: NA
abundance: few
j_gene: TRBJ2-2
CDR3nt: TGTGCCAGCAGTTTATTTGGCGGGGAGCTGTTTTTT
CDR3aa: CASSLFGGELFF

v_gene: TRBV6-1
d_gene: NA
abundance: few
j_gene: TRBJ2-1
CDR3nt: TGTGCCAGCAGTGGGTTGCAGGTATACAATGAGCAGTTCTTC
CDR3aa: CASSGLQVYNEQFF

v_gene: TRBV7-6
d_gene: TRBD1
abundance: NA
j_gene: TRBJ2-2
CDR3nt: TGTGCCAGCAGCTTAACAGGGGATGGCGGGGAGCTGTTTTTT
CDR3aa: CASSLTGDGGELFF

v_gene: TRBV7-9
d_gene: TRBD2
abundance: few
j_gene: TRBJ2-7
CDR3nt: TGTGCCAGCAGCCCGCGCCCGGGACTAGCGGTCTACGAGCAGTACTTC
CDR3aa: CASSPRPGLAVYEQYF

v_gene: TRBV13
d_gene: NA
abundance: NA
j_gene: TRBJ2-6
CDR3nt: TGTGCCAGCAGCTTTATAAGGCGGGATCACTCTGGGGCCAACGTCCTGACTTTC
CDR3aa: CASSFIRRDHSGANVLTF

v_gene: TRBV4-2
d_gene: TRBD1
abundance: NA
j_gene: TRBJ1-2
CDR3nt: TGTGCCAGCAGCCAGGATCCCGGGACAGGGGGCGGTCGGGTTTATGGCTACACCTTC
CDR3aa: CASSQDPGTGGGRVYGYTF

v_gene: TRBV7-2
d_gene: NA
abundance: NA
j_gene: TRBJ2-3
CDR3nt: TGTGCCAGCAGCTTAGCTCTAACGTGGTATTTT
CDR3aa: CASSLALTWYF

v_gene: TRBV7-8
d_gene: NA
abundance: NA
j_gene: TRBJ1-1
CDR3nt: TGTGCCAGCAGCTTAGACGGTGGCACTGAAGCTTTCTTT
CDR3aa: CASSLDGGTEAFF

v_gene: TRBV7-6
d_gene: TRBD1
abundance: NA
j_gene: TRBJ2-2
CDR3nt: TGTGCCAGCAGCTCGATTCAGGGGGCCGGCACCGGGGAGCTGTTTTTT
CDR3aa: CASSSIQGAGTGELFF

v_gene: TRBV29-1
d_gene: NA
abundance: NA
j_gene: TRBJ2-1
CDR3nt: TGCAGCGTTGATTCGGCCAGAAGCTCCTACAATGAGCAGTTCTTC
CDR3aa: CSVDSARSSYNEQFF

v_gene: TRBV9
d_gene: NA
abundance: few
j_gene: TRBJ2-2
CDR3nt: TGTGCCAGCAATAGGAACCGGGACTGGAACACCGGGGAGCTGTTTTTT
CDR3aa: CASNRNRDWNTGELFF

v_gene: TRBV5-4
d_gene: TRBD1
abundance: few
j_gene: TRBJ2-1
CDR3nt: TGTGCCAGCAGCGCAGGACAGGGGGCCTACAATGAGCAGTTCTTC
CDR3aa: CASSAGQGAYNEQFF

v_gene: TRBV10-2
d_gene: NA
abundance: once
j_gene: TRBJ2-7
CDR3nt: TGCGCCAGCCGAAGGGACACGGCTCCCTACGAGCAGTACTTC
CDR3aa: CASRRDTAPYEQYF

v_gene: TRBV5-5
d_gene: NA
abundance: few
j_gene: TRBJ1-2
CDR3nt: TGTGCCAGCAGCTTGGCACGTTATTATGGCTACACCTTC
CDR3aa: CASSLARYYGYTF

v_gene: TRBV19
d_gene: NA
abundance: NA
j_gene: TRBJ2-7
CDR3nt: TGTGCCAGTAGTTTTACCGGGACATTCGGGAACGAGCAGTACTTC
CDR3aa: CASSFTGTFGNEQYF

v_gene: TRBV30
d_gene: NA
abundance: NA
j_gene: TRBJ1-3
CDR3nt: TGTGCCTGGAGACCACCCGGGGGTGGAAACACCATATATTTT
CDR3aa: CAWRPPGGGNTIYF

v_gene: TRBV5-6
d_gene: NA
abundance: once
j_gene: TRBJ2-7
CDR3nt: TGTGCCAGCAGCTTGGTGGGGCAAAATCTGTACGAGCAGTACTTC
CDR3aa: CASSLVGQNLYEQYF

v_gene: TRBV27
d_gene: TRBD1
abundance: NA
j_gene: TRBJ2-7
CDR3nt: TGTGCCAGCAGTTTGGGACAGGGATCGAACGAGCAGTACTTC
CDR3aa: CASSLGQGSNEQYF

v_gene: TRBV18
d_gene: NA
abundance: NA
j_gene: TRBJ1-2
CDR3nt: TGTGCCAGCTCACCAGTGGTTTCCTATGGCTACACCTTC
CDR3aa: CASSPVVSYGYTF

v_gene: TRBV5-1
d_gene: NA
abundance: few
j_gene: TRBJ2-7
CDR3nt: TGCGCCAGCAGCCCTTTGACGGTCTACGAGCAGTACTTC
CDR3aa: CASSPLTVYEQYF

v_gene: TRBV5-1
d_gene: NA
abundance: few
j_gene: TRBJ1-3
CDR3nt: TGCGCCAGCAGCTTGGACAGGGCGGTTGGAAACACCATATATTTT
CDR3aa: CASSLDRAVGNTIYF

v_gene: TRBV19
d_gene: TRBD2
abundance: few
j_gene: TRBJ2-1
CDR3nt: TGTGCCAGTACCAACAGGGGACTAGCGGGAGATGAGCAGTTCTTC
CDR3aa: CASTNRGLAGDEQFF

v_gene: TRBV15
d_gene: NA
abundance: NA
j_gene: TRBJ2-7
CDR3nt: TGTGCCACCAGCAGAGATCAATGGTCCTACGAGCAGTACTTC
CDR3aa: CATSRDQWSYEQYF

v_gene: TRBV18
d_gene: NA
abundance: NA
j_gene: TRBJ2-6
CDR3nt: TGTGCCAGCTCACCACCGTCAGCTGGGGCCAACGTCCTGACTTTC
CDR3aa: CASSPPSAGANVLTF

v_gene: TRBV11-2
d_gene: NA
abundance: NA
j_gene: TRBJ2-5
CDR3nt: TGTGCCAGCAGCTTAGGGGTACAGGGTGGAGAGACCCAGTACTTC
CDR3aa: CASSLGVQGGETQYF

v_gene: TRBV30
d_gene: NA
abundance: NA
j_gene: TRBJ1-4
CDR3nt: TGTGCCTGGAGAGGAGGGGACGACGAAAAACTGTTTTTT
CDR3aa: CAWRGGDDEKLFF

v_gene: TRBV29-1
d_gene: TRBD1
abundance: NA
j_gene: TRBJ2-2
CDR3nt: TGCAGCACCCGACAGGGGACCGGGGAGCTGTTTTTT
CDR3aa: CSTRQGTGELFF

v_gene: TRBV18
d_gene: NA
abundance: NA
j_gene: TRBJ1-2
CDR3nt: TGTGCCAGCTCAATCCGACCAGGGTCAGATGGCTACACCTTC
CDR3aa: CASSIRPGSDGYTF